This T cell receptor beta chain was observed in a study of tumor-infiltrating lymphocytes in primary liver carcinoma. Germline lookup yields CDR1 SQVTM and CDR2 ANQGSEA. The V end was cut by 4 bases, the J end by 5 bases, with 12 bases between. This CDR3 contains 12 residues. To note about this clonotype: Its antigen is undetermined.

With around 500 ng total RNA as template and a constant-region primer, TCR beta cDNA was made. Researchers made the TCR beta libraries by running three nested multiplex PCR rounds with slightly modified ARM-PCR. The first two PCR rounds, approximately 10 cycles each, used TRBV1-TRBV30 forward primers and a C-beta reverse primer. TCRdb passed the multiplex PCR reads through MiXCR, listing each CDR3 protein once. This repertoire shows approximately 110,000 distinct CDR3 sequences, roughly 69% found once; its top ten account for around 8.5%. Points from the study as a whole: The study found tumor-adjacent and tumor-blood pairs overlapped less than tumor region pairs.

Unsorted bulk tissue, roughly 20-32 mg of it, served as the source for co-extraction of RNA and DNA. What was sequenced was liver tumor tissue from sampling region 1. Subset described: tumor region T1, superior pole. The chain uses TRBV29-1 and TRBJ2-7, with D tentatively TRBD1 or TRBD2 (5 bases each). The sequence came from a woman in her fifties or sixties with primary liver carcinoma and hepatitis B virus infection. The CDR3 loop reads CSVGPMGDEQYF. The DNA of the CDR3 is TGCAGCGTTGGTCCCATGGGGGACGAGCAGTACTTC.